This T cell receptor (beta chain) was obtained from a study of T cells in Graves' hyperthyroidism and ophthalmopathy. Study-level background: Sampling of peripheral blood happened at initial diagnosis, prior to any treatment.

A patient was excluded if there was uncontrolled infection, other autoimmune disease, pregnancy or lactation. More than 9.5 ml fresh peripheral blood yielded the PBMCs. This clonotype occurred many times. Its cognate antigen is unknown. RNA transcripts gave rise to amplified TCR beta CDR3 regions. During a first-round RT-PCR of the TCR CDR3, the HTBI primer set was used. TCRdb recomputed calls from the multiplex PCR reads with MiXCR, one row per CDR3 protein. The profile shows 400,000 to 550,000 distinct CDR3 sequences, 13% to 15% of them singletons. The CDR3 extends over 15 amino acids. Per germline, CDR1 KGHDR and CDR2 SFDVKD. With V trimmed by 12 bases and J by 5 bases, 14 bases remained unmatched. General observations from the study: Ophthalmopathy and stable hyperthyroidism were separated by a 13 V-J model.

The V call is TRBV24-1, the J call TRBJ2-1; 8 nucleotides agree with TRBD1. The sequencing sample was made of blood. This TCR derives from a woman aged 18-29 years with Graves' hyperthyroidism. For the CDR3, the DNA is TGTGCCGCACTGGACAGGGCACTCTTGAACAATGAGCAGTTCTTC. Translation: CAALDRALLNNEQFF.